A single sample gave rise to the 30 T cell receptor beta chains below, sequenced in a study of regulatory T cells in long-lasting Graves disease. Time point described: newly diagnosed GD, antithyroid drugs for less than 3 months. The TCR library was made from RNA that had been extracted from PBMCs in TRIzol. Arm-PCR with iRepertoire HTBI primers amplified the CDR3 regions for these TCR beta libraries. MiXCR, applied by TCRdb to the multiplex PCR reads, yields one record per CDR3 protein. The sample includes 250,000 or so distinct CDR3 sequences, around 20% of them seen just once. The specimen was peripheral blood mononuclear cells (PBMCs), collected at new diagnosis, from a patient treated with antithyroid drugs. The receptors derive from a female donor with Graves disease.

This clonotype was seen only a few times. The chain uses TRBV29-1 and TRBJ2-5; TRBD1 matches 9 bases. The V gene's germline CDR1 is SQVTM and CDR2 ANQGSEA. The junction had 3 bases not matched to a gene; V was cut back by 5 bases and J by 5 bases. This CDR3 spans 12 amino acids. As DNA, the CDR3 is TGCAGCGTTCGACAGGGGGTTGAGACCCAGTACTTC. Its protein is CSVRQGVETQYF.

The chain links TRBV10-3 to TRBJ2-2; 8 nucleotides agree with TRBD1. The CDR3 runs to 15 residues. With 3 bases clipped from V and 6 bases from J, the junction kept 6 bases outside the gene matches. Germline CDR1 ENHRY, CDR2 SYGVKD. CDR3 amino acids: CAISDEQGEAGELFF. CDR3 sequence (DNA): TGTGCCATCAGTGACGAACAGGGGGAAGCCGGGGAGCTGTTTTTT.

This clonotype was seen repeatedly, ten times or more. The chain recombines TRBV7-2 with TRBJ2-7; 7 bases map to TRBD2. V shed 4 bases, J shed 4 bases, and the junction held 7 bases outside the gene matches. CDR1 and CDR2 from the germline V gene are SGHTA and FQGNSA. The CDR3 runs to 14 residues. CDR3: CASSWGGSGYEQYF. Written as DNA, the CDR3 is TGTGCCAGCAGCTGGGGGGGTAGCGGGTACGAGCAGTACTTC.

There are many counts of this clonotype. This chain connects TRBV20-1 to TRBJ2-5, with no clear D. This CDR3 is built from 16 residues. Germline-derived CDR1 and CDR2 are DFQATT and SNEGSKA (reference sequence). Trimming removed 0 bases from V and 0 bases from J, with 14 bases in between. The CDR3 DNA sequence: TGCAGTGCTAGAGATTTGAAGAGACTGGACCAAGAGACCCAGTACTTC. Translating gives CSARDLKRLDQETQYF.

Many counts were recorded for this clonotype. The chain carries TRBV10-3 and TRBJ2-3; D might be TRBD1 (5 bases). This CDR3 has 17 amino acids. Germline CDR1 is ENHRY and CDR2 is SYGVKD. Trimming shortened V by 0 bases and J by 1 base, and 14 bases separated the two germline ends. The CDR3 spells CAISESLAGFGTDTQYF. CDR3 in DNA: TGTGCCATCAGTGAGTCCCTCGCAGGGTTCGGCACAGATACGCAGTATTTT.

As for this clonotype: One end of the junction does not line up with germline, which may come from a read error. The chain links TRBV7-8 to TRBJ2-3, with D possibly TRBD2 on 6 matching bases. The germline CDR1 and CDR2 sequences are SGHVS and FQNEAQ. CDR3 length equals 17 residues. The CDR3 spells CASSQVGGLKGTDTQYF. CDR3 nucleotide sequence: TGCGCCAGCAGCCAAGTGGGGGGACTCAAGGGCACAGATACGCAGTATTTT.

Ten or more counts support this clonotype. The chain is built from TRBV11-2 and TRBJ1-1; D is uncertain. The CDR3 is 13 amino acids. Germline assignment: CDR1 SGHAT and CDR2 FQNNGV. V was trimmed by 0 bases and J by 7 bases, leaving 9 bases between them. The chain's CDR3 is CASSLEGWGEAFF. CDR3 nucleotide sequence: TGTGCCAGCAGCTTAGAAGGTTGGGGTGAAGCTTTCTTT. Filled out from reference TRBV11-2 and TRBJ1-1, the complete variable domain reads EAGVAQSPRYKIIEKRQSVAFWCNPISGHATLYWYQQILGQGPKLLIQFQNNGVVDDSQLPKDRFSAERLKGVDSTLKIQPAKLEDSAVYLCASSLEGWGEAFFGQGTRLTVV.

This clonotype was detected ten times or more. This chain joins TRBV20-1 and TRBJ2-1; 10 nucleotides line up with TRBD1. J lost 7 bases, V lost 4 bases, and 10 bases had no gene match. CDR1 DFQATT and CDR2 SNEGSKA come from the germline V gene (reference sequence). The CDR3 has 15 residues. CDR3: CSATKGTGELNEQFF. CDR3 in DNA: TGCAGTGCTACAAAAGGGACAGGGGAGTTGAATGAGCAGTTCTTC.

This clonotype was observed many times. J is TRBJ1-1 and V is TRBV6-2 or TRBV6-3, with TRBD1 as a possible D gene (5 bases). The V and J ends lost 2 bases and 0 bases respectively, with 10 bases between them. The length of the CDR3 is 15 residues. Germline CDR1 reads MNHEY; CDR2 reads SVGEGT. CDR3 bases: TGTGCCAGCAGTTACGACAGTTATATGAACACTGAAGCTTTCTTT. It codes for CASSYDSYMNTEAFF.

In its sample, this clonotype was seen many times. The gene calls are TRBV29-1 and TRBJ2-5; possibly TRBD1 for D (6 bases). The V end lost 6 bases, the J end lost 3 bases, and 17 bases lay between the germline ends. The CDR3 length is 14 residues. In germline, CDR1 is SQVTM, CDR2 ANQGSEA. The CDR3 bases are TGCAGCGTAGGCAGGGGAAATATCAAAGAGACCCAGTACTTC. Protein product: CSVGRGNIKETQYF.

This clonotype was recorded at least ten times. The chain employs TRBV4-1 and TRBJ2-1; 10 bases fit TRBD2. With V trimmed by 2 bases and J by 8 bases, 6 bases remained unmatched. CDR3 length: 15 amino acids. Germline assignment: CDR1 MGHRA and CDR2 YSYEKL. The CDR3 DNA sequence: TGCGCCAGCAGCCAATCAGCGGGGGGGTCGGATGAGCAGTTCTTC. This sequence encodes CASSQSAGGSDEQFF.

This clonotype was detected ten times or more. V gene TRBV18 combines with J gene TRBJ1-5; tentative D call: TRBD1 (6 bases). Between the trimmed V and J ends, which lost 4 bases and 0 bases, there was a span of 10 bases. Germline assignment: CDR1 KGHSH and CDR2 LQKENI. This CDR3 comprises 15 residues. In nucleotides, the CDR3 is TGTGCCAGCTCACAGGGGGACTATAGCAATCAGCCCCAGCATTTT. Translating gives CASSQGDYSNQPQHF.

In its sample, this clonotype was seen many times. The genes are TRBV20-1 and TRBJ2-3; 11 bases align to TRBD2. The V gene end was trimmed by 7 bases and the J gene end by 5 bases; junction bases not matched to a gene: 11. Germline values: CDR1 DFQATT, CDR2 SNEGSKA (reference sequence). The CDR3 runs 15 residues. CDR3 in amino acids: CSGGSGRARGDTQYF. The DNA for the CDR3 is TGCAGTGGTGGTAGCGGGAGGGCCCGGGGAGATACGCAGTATTTT.

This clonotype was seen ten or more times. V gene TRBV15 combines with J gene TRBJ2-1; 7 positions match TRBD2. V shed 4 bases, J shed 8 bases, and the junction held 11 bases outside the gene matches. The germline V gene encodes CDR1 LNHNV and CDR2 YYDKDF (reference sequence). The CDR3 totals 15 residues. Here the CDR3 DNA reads TGTGCCACCAGCACAGATTGGGGGGGGGTACATGAGCAGTTCTTC. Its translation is CATSTDWGGVHEQFF. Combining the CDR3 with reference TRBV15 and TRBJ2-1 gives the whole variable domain DAMVIQNPRYQVTQFGKPVTLSCSQTLNHNVMYWYQQKSSQAPKLLFHYYDKDFNNEADTPDNFQSRRPNTSFCFLDIRSPGLGDTAMYLCATSTDWGGVHEQFFGPGTRLTVL.

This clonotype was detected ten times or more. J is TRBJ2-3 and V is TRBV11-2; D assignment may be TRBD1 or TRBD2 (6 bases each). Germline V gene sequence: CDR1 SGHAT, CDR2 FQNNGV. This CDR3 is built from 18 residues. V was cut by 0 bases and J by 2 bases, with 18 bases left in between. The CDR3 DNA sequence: TGTGCCAGCAGCTTAGATGTATATAGGGGGGCGATCACAGATACGCAGTATTTT. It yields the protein CASSLDVYRGAITDTQYF.

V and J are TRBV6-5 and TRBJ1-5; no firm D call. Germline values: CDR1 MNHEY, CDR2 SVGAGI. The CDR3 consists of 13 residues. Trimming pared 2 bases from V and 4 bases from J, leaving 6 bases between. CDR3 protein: CASSYDQNQPQHF. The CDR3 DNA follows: TGTGCCAGCAGTTACGACCAGAATCAGCCCCAGCATTTT.

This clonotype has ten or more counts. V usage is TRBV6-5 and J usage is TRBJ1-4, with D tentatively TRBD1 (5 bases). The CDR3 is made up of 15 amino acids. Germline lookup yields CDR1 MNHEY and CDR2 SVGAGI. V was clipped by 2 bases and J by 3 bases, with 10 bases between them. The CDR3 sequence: CASSYPTGANEKLFF. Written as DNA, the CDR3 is TGTGCCAGCAGTTACCCAACGGGGGCTAATGAAAAACTGTTTTTT.

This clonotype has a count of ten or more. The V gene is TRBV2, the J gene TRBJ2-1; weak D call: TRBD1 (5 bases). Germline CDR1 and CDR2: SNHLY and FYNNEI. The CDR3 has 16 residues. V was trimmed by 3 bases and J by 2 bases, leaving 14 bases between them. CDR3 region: CASSDLQEITYNEQFF. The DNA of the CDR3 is TGTGCCAGCAGTGATCTACAGGAAATAACCTACAATGAGCAGTTCTTC. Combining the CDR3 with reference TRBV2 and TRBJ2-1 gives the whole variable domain EPEVTQTPSHQVTQMGQEVILRCVPISNHLYFYWYRQILGQKVEFLVSFYNNEISEKSEIFDDQFSVERPDGSNFTLKIRSTKLEDSAMYFCASSDLQEITYNEQFFGPGTRLTVL.

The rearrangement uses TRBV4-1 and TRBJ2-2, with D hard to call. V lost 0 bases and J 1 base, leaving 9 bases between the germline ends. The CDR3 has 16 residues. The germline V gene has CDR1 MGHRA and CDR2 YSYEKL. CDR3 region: CASSQEEGRNTGELFF. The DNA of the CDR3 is TGCGCCAGCAGCCAAGAGGAAGGACGGAACACCGGGGAGCTGTTTTTT.

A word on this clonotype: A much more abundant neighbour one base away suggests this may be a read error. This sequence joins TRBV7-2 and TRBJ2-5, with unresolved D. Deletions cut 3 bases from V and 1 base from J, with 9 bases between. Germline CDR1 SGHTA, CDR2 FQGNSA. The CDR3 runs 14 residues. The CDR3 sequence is CASSFGPSQETQYF. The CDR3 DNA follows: TGTGCCAGCAGCTTCGGTCCTAGCCAAGAGACCCAGTACTTC.

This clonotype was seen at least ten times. CDR3 DNA sequence: TGTGCCAGCACCCCCGGCGGGTCAGATACGCAGTATTTT. Translated: CASTPGGSDTQYF. The gene calls are TRBV5-4 and TRBJ2-3; tentative D call: TRBD2 (5 bases). This CDR3 is 13 amino acids long. The V gene's germline CDR1 is SGHNT and CDR2 YYREEE (reference sequence). V was pared by 6 bases and J by 4 bases, with 12 bases between.

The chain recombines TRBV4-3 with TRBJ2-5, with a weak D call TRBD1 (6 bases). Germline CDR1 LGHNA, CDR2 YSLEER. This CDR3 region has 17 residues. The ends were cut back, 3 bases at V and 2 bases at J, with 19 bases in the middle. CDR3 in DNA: TGCGCCAGCAGCCATCGCTCGGGACATCGGGGACAAGAGACCCAGTACTTC. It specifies CASSHRSGHRGQETQYF.

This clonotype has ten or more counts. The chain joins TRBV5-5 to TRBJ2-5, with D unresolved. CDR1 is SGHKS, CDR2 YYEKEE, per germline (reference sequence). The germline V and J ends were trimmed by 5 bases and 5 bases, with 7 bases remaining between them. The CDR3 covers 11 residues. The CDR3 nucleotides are TGTGCCAGCAGGCTAGGGGAGACCCAGTACTTC. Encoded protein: CASRLGETQYF.

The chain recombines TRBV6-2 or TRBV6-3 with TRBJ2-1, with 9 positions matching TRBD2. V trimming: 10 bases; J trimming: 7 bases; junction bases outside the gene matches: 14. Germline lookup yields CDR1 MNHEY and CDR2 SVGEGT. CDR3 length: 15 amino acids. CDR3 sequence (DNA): TGTGCCAACAGAATCCCGGGACTAGCTTTGAATGAGCAGTTCTTC. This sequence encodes CANRIPGLALNEQFF.

In nucleotides, the CDR3 is TGTGCCAGCAGCAGAAACGGGGGGGGCAGCTCCTACGAGCAGTACTTC. It codes for CASSRNGGGSSYEQYF. The chain couples TRBV7-6 to TRBJ2-7, with TRBD2 matching 8 bases. V shed 5 bases, J shed 0 bases, and the junction held 9 bases outside the gene matches. This CDR3 has 16 amino acids. Per germline, CDR1 SGHVS and CDR2 FNYEAQ.

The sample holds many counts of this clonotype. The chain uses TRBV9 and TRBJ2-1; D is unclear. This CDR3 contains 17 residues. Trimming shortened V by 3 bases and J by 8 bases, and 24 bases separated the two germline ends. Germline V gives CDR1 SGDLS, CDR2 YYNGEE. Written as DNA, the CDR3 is TGTGCCAGCAGCGCCTCCGCGGCCCTTGCAATACCTTATGAGCAGTTCTTC. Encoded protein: CASSASAALAIPYEQFF. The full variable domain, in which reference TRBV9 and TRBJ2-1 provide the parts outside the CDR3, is DSGVTQTPKHLITATGQRVTLRCSPRSGDLSVYWYQQSLDQGLQFLIQYYNGEERAKGNILERFSAQQFPDLHSELNLSSLELGDSALYFCASSASAALAIPYEQFFGPGTRLTVL.

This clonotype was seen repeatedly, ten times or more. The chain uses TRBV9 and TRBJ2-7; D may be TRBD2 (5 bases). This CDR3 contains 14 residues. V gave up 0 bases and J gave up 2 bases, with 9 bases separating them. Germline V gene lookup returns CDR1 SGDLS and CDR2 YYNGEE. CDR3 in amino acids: CASSVGRGTYEQYF. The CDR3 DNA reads TGTGCCAGCAGCGTAGGCCGGGGTACCTACGAGCAGTACTTC. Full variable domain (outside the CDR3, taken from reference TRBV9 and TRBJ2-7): DSGVTQTPKHLITATGQRVTLRCSPRSGDLSVYWYQQSLDQGLQFLIQYYNGEERAKGNILERFSAQQFPDLHSELNLSSLELGDSALYFCASSVGRGTYEQYFGPGTRLTVT.

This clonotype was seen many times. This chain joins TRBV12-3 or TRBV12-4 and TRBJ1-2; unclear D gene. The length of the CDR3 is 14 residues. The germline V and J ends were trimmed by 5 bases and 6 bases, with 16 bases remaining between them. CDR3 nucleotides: TGTGCCAGCAGTAACTCGGGCCTGAGCAATGGCTACACCTTC. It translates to CASSNSGLSNGYTF.

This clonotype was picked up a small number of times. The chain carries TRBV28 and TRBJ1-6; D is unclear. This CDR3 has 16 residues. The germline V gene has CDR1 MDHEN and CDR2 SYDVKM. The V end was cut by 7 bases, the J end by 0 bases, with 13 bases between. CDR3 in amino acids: CASKLQRSSYNSPLHF. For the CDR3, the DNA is TGTGCCAGCAAGTTACAGCGGAGCTCCTATAATTCACCCCTCCACTTT.

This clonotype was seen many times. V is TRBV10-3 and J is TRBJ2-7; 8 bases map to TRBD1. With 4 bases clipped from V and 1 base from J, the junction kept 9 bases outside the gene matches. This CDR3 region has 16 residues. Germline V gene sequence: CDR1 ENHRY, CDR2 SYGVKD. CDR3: CAISGGQEDLSYEQYF. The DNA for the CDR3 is TGTGCCATCAGTGGGGGACAGGAAGACCTTTCCTACGAGCAGTACTTC.